This TCR beta chain was obtained from a study of cytomegalovirus exposure and HLA in healthy donors. Study-wide results and limits: The likely explanation for a cluster of highly shared sequence variants was sequencing artifact. Roughly even sequencing depth across donors was the assumption behind the presence/absence analyses. Relative to the roughly 700-donor mean, N-insertions were reportedly fewer in an Asian-associated ancestry cluster in a later analysis.

The PCR used 60 Vbeta and 13 Jbeta primers. Original handling: Per a later analysis, the number of unique TCR beta chains was roughly 83 million, of which roughly 10 million were shared. Produced via immunoSEQ multiplex PCR; TCRdb's table is partial and in-frame only. The D gene and trimming were derived from the DNA, and the V and J assignments and clone size from that table. The sample comprises approximately 120,000 clones, 60% to 85% of which are singletons, and roughly an eighth rests with the top ten. About this clone itself: The antigen remains unidentified. Distinct nucleotide sequences in the sample also encode this CDR3.

V was clipped by 5 bases and J by 3 bases; unmatched bases: 4. CDR1 SGHRS and CDR2 YFSETQ come from the germline V gene. The CDR3 has 14 residues. Sequencing was done on a sample of PBMCs. The chain employs TRBV5-1 and TRBJ2-5, with 10 positions matching TRBD2. This TCR came from a woman between 40 and 50 years old in good health and CMV-seropositive. The CDR3 nucleotides read TGCGCCAGCAGTTCCGGACTAGCGGAAGAGACCCAGTACTTC. It translates to CASSSGLAEETQYF.